This T cell receptor beta chain emerged from a study of T cells after yellow fever vaccination. Study-wide findings and caveats: Though weaker, the secondary response peaked faster, on day 5 versus 15. Reappearing after the booster were most of the clones from primary vaccination (around 95% CD4, about 87% CD8).

This clonotype was picked up a small number of times. The antigen remains unidentified. TCRdb reprocessed the 5' RACE reads via MiXCR and lists one record per CDR3 protein. The profile covers about 580,000 distinct CDR3 sequences, with about a sixth appearing a single time and roughly a sixth taken by the ten largest. The TCR originated in a man between 18 and 29 years old who received the YFV17D yellow fever vaccine. The sample was PBMCs, taken 5 days after the first yellow fever vaccination.

The chain's CDR3 is CSVEGLGLEQYF. DNA for the CDR3: TGCAGCGTTGAAGGTTTGGGGCTCGAGCAGTACTTC. The chain joins TRBV29-1 to TRBJ2-7, with D maybe TRBD1 (5 bases). This CDR3 has 12 amino acids. Germline CDR1 is SQVTM and CDR2 is ANQGSEA. Trimming stripped 1 base from V and 6 bases from J, with 10 bases between.